This entry lists 29 T cell receptor beta chains sequenced from one sample in a study of T cell repertoires in cytomegalovirus infection. TCRdb redid the calling of the reads with MiXCR, one entry per CDR3 protein. The sample includes hundreds of thousands of distinct CDR3 sequences, around 32% of them seen just once. These receptors are not linked to any known antigen. This sample comprised cultured PBMCs, obtained from culture after CMV antigen stimulation. These receptors were obtained from a human donor in good health (CMV status not recorded). Some clones in this sample may be carry-over from other donors' samples.

This clonotype was seen many times. The V gene is TRBV7-2, the J gene TRBJ2-7; D is unclear. CDR1 and CDR2 (germline): SGHTA, FQGNSA. This CDR3 has 14 residues. The V and J ends lost 5 bases and 6 bases respectively, with 17 bases between them. This chain's CDR3 is CASSADWVGSEQYF. The CDR3 coding sequence is TGTGCCAGCAGCGCAGACTGGGTAGGGTCCGAGCAGTACTTC.

This chain joins TRBV6-4 and TRBJ2-4, with 8 bases lining up with TRBD1. The CDR3 has 16 amino acids. The J segment lost 0 bases and the V segment lost 6 bases, leaving 7 bases of the junction unmatched. Germline V CDR1 and CDR2: MRHNA, SNTAGT. The CDR3 protein is CASRPGQGLAKNIQYF. CDR3 sequence (DNA): TGTGCCAGCAGACCCGGACAGGGCTTAGCCAAAAACATTCAGTACTTC.

This clonotype occurred a few times. The chain employs TRBV7-8 and TRBJ2-3; the match to TRBD2 covers 9 bases. Trimming removed 7 bases from V and 4 bases from J; junction bases left unmatched: 6. Germline V gives CDR1 SGHVS, CDR2 FQNEAQ. The CDR3 covers 14 residues. CDR3: CASTTSGHSDTQYF. The CDR3 DNA sequence: TGTGCCAGCACGACTAGCGGACACTCAGATACGCAGTATTTT.

This clonotype has a handful of counts. The rearrangement links TRBV12-3 or TRBV12-4 to TRBJ2-3, with D maybe TRBD1 (5 bases). The CDR3 sequence is 17 residues long. Trimming cost V 0 bases and J 3 bases, with 16 bases left between them. The CDR3: CASSLALGLFGTDTQYF. The CDR3 DNA follows: TGTGCCAGCAGTTTAGCGCTGGGGCTGTTCGGGACAGATACGCAGTATTTT.

The chain combines TRBV6-5 with TRBJ1-2, with D perhaps matching TRBD1 (6 bases). Germline V gene lookup returns CDR1 MNHEY and CDR2 SVGAGI. Trimming removed 5 bases from V and 5 bases from J, with 18 bases in between. This CDR3 contains 15 residues. CDR3 bases: TGTGCCAGCAGTATCGAGGGGGGCAATGGGTATGGCTACACCTTC. It codes for CASSIEGGNGYGYTF.

This rearrangement joins TRBV5-1 to TRBJ2-1; the match to TRBD2 covers 15 bases. Trimming removed 5 bases from V and 7 bases from J; junction bases left unmatched: 7. Germline CDR1 is SGHRS and CDR2 is YFSETQ. The CDR3 extends over 16 amino acids. The CDR3 nucleotides read TGCGCCAGCAGAAGGGGACTAGCGGGGGGTGATAATGAGCAGTTCTTC. This gives the protein CASRRGLAGGDNEQFF.

This chain links TRBV27 with TRBJ1-2; weak D call: TRBD1 (5 bases). The CDR3 runs 13 residues. Germline V CDR1 and CDR2: MNHEY, SMNVEV (reference sequence). Trimming took 5 bases from V and 8 from J, leaving 15 bases between them. In nucleotides, the CDR3 is TGTGCCAGCAGTCCGGGACCTCCCGAGGGCTACACCTTC. It is translated as CASSPGPPEGYTF.

This clonotype was observed a few times. The chain uses TRBV29-1 and TRBJ2-7; TRBD1 matches 12 bases. J gave up 7 bases and V 4 bases, and 8 bases lay outside the gene matches. From germline, CDR1 is SQVTM and CDR2 ANQGSEA. CDR3 length: 14 amino acids. CDR3 amino acids: CSVGTGTGGREQYF. CDR3 DNA: TGCAGCGTTGGAACCGGGACAGGGGGCAGAGAGCAGTACTTC.

The V and J genes are TRBV28 and TRBJ1-1; no reliable D call. V lost 5 bases and J lost 2, with 12 bases in between. The CDR3 is 14 residues long. The germline V gene encodes CDR1 MDHEN and CDR2 SYDVKM. For the CDR3, the DNA is TGTGCCAGCAGTCCTGACTTCCCCAACACTGAAGCTTTCTTT. As protein: CASSPDFPNTEAFF.

In this sample, this clonotype turned up a few times. This chain connects TRBV10-2 to TRBJ2-1, with TRBD1 as a possible D gene (6 bases). The germline V gene has CDR1 WSHSY and CDR2 SAAADI. The length of the CDR3 is 15 residues. V was clipped by 6 bases and J by 5 bases, with 17 bases between them. The CDR3 loop reads CASRPLAGVHNEQFF. The CDR3 DNA reads TGCGCCAGCAGACCCTTAGCAGGGGTTCACAATGAGCAGTTCTTC.

This chain connects TRBV12-3 or TRBV12-4 to TRBJ2-1, with 14 positions matching TRBD2. V was clipped by 10 bases and J by 8 bases; unmatched bases: 19. The CDR3 is 18 residues long. In DNA, the CDR3 is TGTGCCACCCAAGGGACTAGCGGGAGCGGGGTTGAGGAAGATGAGCAGTTCTTC. It translates to CATQGTSGSGVEEDEQFF.

J is TRBJ2-2 and V is TRBV7-2; the match to TRBD2 covers 8 bases. Per germline, CDR1 SGHTA and CDR2 FQGNSA. CDR3 size: 16 residues. The junction had 5 bases not matched to a gene; V was cut back by 1 base and J by 4 bases. The CDR3 is CASSLGERGSTGELFF. The DNA of the CDR3 is TGTGCCAGCAGCTTAGGAGAGCGGGGGAGCACCGGGGAGCTGTTTTTT.

This clonotype appeared many times. The chain carries TRBV7-2 and TRBJ2-5; D is perhaps TRBD2 (6 bases). V was clipped by 5 bases and J by 1 base, with 11 bases between them. This CDR3 region has 14 residues. The germline gives CDR1 SGHTA, CDR2 FQGNSA. The CDR3 nucleotides are TGTGCCAGCAGCACGGGACTCGTCCAAGAGACCCAGTACTTC. It yields the protein CASSTGLVQETQYF.

This chain connects TRBV2 to TRBJ2-2, with 10 bases identical to TRBD2. CDR3 length equals 17 residues. Germline lookup yields CDR1 SNHLY and CDR2 FYNNEI. Losses at the gene ends were 6 bases for V and 2 bases for J; bases not matched to a gene: 9. CDR3 DNA: TGTGCCAGCAGAACCACGCTAGCGGGGGCAAACACCGGGGAGCTGTTTTTT. It codes for CASRTTLAGANTGELFF.

The chain recombines TRBV28 with TRBJ1-1, with 7 bases fitting TRBD1. Per germline, CDR1 MDHEN and CDR2 SYDVKM. The CDR3 runs 14 residues. J was trimmed by 2 bases and V by 8 bases; bases with no gene match: 8. The CDR3 protein is CASVRGGGNTEAFF. The CDR3 nucleotides are TGTGCCAGCGTCAGGGGGGGTGGAAACACTGAAGCTTTCTTT. Filled out from reference TRBV28 and TRBJ1-1, the complete variable domain reads DVKVTQSSRYLVKRTGEKVFLECVQDMDHENMFWYRQDPGLGLRLIYFSYDVKMKEKGDIPEGYSVSREKKERFSLILESASTNQTSMYLCASVRGGGNTEAFFGQGTRLTVV.

This clonotype came up a few times. The CDR3 spells CASSWGFYEQYF. The CDR3 region has the DNA TGTGCCAGCAGCTGGGGTTTCTACGAGCAGTACTTC. V gene TRBV12-3 or TRBV12-4 combines with J gene TRBJ2-7; D remains ambiguous. Trimming removed 6 bases at V and 3 bases at J, with 9 bases between. The CDR3 length is 12 residues.

Only a few counts were recorded for this clonotype. This sequence joins TRBV6-5 and TRBJ1-6; D not resolved. Trimming removed 2 bases at V and 6 bases at J, with 8 bases between. Germline loops: CDR1 MNHEY, CDR2 SVGAGI. The CDR3 is 14 residues long. The CDR3 region has the DNA TGTGCCAGCAGTTACCGAGGAGCTAATTCACCCCTCCACTTT. This sequence encodes CASSYRGANSPLHF.

The genes are TRBV7-8 and TRBJ2-2; perhaps TRBD2 as D (5 bases). The ends were cut back, 1 base at V and 8 bases at J, with 11 bases in the middle. The CDR3 totals 14 residues. The germline V gene encodes CDR1 SGHVS and CDR2 FQNEAQ. CDR3 region: CASSLGWTGGELFF. In DNA, the CDR3 is TGTGCCAGCAGCTTAGGTTGGACGGGGGGGGAGCTGTTTTTT. Combining the CDR3 with reference TRBV7-8 and TRBJ2-2 gives the whole variable domain GAGVSQSPRYKVAKRGQDVALRCDPISGHVSLFWYQQALGQGPEFLTYFQNEAQLDKSGLPSDRFFAERPEGSVSTLKIQRTQQEDSAVYLCASSLGWTGGELFFGEGSRLTVL.

The gene calls are TRBV3-1 and TRBJ1-4; unclear D gene. Germline V gene data show CDR1 as LGHDT and CDR2 as YNNKEL (reference sequence). The CDR3 runs to 14 residues. Trimming shortened V by 7 bases and J by 3 bases, and 12 bases separated the two germline ends. CDR3 in DNA: TGTGCCAGCACCCGTACGGGGTCTAATGAAAAACTGTTTTTT. This gives the protein CASTRTGSNEKLFF.

This clonotype was observed a few times. This rearrangement joins TRBV7-6 to TRBJ2-7; D tentatively fits TRBD1 or TRBD2 (7 bases each). This CDR3 has 14 residues. Germline V gene sequence: CDR1 SGHVS, CDR2 FNYEAQ. V was trimmed by 4 bases and J by 4 bases, leaving 14 bases between them. The CDR3 here is CASSYRQGGYEQYF. Written as DNA, the CDR3 is TGTGCCAGCAGCTATCGACAGGGAGGGTACGAGCAGTACTTC.

This clonotype was counted a few times. J is TRBJ2-3 and V is TRBV7-9, with 7 positions matching TRBD1. CDR1 and CDR2 from the germline V gene are SEHNR and FQNEAQ (reference sequence). Trimming took 5 bases from V and 5 from J; bases not matched to a gene: 16. This CDR3 is built from 17 residues. CDR3 sequence reads: CASSPLPGQWEEDTQYF. As DNA, the CDR3 is TGTGCCAGCAGCCCTCTACCGGGACAGTGGGAAGAAGATACGCAGTATTTT.

The rearrangement joins TRBV24-1 to TRBJ2-3, with 11 nucleotides matching TRBD2. The CDR3 extends over 18 amino acids. Unmatched junction bases numbered 8, after V lost 3 bases and J lost 1 base. Germline V gives CDR1 KGHDR, CDR2 SFDVKD. CDR3 sequence reads: CATSDPSPLAGGTDTQYF. CDR3 sequence (DNA): TGTGCCACCAGTGATCCCTCCCCACTAGCGGGGGGCACAGATACGCAGTATTTT.

This clonotype has more than one count but fewer than ten. The chain recombines TRBV4-3 with TRBJ2-3; the match to TRBD2 covers 7 bases. This CDR3 is built from 14 residues. J was trimmed by 6 bases and V by 3 bases; bases with no gene match: 6. Germline V gene sequence: CDR1 LGHNA, CDR2 YSLEER. CDR3 region: CASSQRTSLDTQYF. Here the CDR3 DNA reads TGCGCCAGCAGCCAGAGGACTAGTCTGGATACGCAGTATTTT.

The chain recombines TRBV7-9 with TRBJ2-1, with D maybe TRBD2 (6 bases). V lost 5 bases, J lost 2 bases, and 16 bases lay in between. This CDR3 region has 16 residues. Germline V gives CDR1 SEHNR, CDR2 FQNEAQ (reference sequence). As DNA, the CDR3 is TGTGCCAGCAGCCCCCGGGGGACCACGACCTACAATGAGCAGTTCTTC. Encoded protein: CASSPRGTTTYNEQFF.

CDR3 nucleotide sequence: TGCAGTGCTACCGGGACAGCCTACGAGCAGTACTTC. It specifies CSATGTAYEQYF. This rearrangement joins TRBV20-1 to TRBJ2-7; 7 bases are a match to TRBD1. The ends lost 4 bases at V and 2 bases at J; junction bases unmatched: 2. This CDR3 spans 12 amino acids. Germline V gene lookup returns CDR1 DFQATT and CDR2 SNEGSKA (reference sequence).

Only one count was recorded for this clonotype. CDR3 sequence: CASSQDTGLDTGELFF. The CDR3, as DNA: TGCGCCAGCAGCCAAGATACGGGACTAGACACCGGGGAGCTGTTTTTT. The V and J genes are TRBV4-3 and TRBJ2-2; 8 bases align to TRBD2. After removal of 0 bases from V and 3 bases from J, the junction contained 3 bases not matched to a gene. This CDR3 has 16 residues. The germline V gene has CDR1 LGHNA and CDR2 YSLEER.

This clonotype was counted between two and nine times. The chain recombines TRBV12-3 or TRBV12-4 with TRBJ1-1, with 9 bases aligning to TRBD1. The CDR3 contains 15 residues. V shed 4 bases, J shed 3 bases, and the junction held 6 bases outside the gene matches. The CDR3 protein is CASSSTGGRDTEAFF. CDR3 nucleotides: TGTGCCAGCAGTTCCACAGGGGGCAGGGACACTGAAGCTTTCTTT.

Here the CDR3 DNA reads TGTGCCAGTAGTATACTAGCGGGGGGACAAAATGAGCAGTTCTTC. Protein sequence: CASSILAGGQNEQFF. V usage is TRBV19 and J usage is TRBJ2-1, with 11 bases matching TRBD2. This CDR3 region has 15 residues. V was clipped by 2 bases and J by 7 bases; unmatched bases: 4. The germline gives CDR1 LNHDA, CDR2 SQIVND (reference sequence).

The CDR3 protein is CASSPLVGRGYNEQFF. CDR3 DNA sequence: TGTGCCAGCAGCCCGCTCGTGGGCCGTGGGTACAATGAGCAGTTCTTC. The chain recombines TRBV7-8 with TRBJ2-1; no definite D call. The ends were cut back, 5 bases at V and 4 bases at J, with 18 bases in the middle. Germline CDR1 and CDR2: SGHVS and FQNEAQ. CDR3 length: 16 residues.